These 15 T cell receptor beta chains came from one sample sequenced in a study of graft-versus-host responses after intestinal transplantation. Sequencing was performed with immunoSEQ multiplex PCR; in TCRdb, only in-frame clones are kept and a portion is missing. Of about 8,300 clones in the sample, approximately 90% are singletons; the top ten hold approximately 1.5%. This specimen was PBMCs, taken around 30 days after intestinal transplant. These receptor sequences come from a human patient who received an intestinal transplant, so some T cells may come from the graft donor.

V and J are TRBV12-5 and TRBJ2-7; D may match TRBD1 or TRBD2 (5 bases each). CDR3 size: 19 residues. V dropped 2 bases and J dropped 2 bases, with 25 bases sitting between them. Per the germline V gene, CDR1 is LGHNT and CDR2 is FRNRAP. This chain's CDR3 is CASGLFLGPQYDKPYEQYF. The CDR3 nucleotides are TGTGCTAGTGGTTTGTTTCTGGGACCGCAATATGACAAACCCTACGAGCAGTACTTC.

This clone was observed once. The chain is built from TRBV6-9 and TRBJ2-5; D is uncertain. V lost 3 bases and J 5 bases, leaving 7 bases between the germline ends. CDR1 is MNHGY, CDR2 SVAAGI, per germline. The CDR3 extends over 12 amino acids. CDR3 nucleotides: TGTGCCAGCAGTTACTCCGGGGAGACCCAGTACTTC. Translated, it gives CASSYSGETQYF.

The sample holds one count of this clone. The rearrangement uses TRBV1 and TRBJ2-1; TRBD2 reflects the table's D call only, with no check against the DNA. TRBV1 is described as a pseudogene. The CDR3 loop spans 15 amino acids. The CDR3 loop reads CTSSQERGGYNEQFF. The CDR3 DNA follows: TGCACCAGCAGCCAAGAGCGGGGGGGCTACAATGAGCAGTTCTTC.

CDR3 coding DNA: TGTGCCAGCAGCGTCGGGATGGACGGACCTCCCTACGAGCAGTACTTC. Translated, it gives CASSVGMDGPPYEQYF. The chain is built from TRBV9 and TRBJ2-7; D may be TRBD2 (5 bases). The CDR3 is made up of 16 amino acids. Looked up from germline, CDR1 is SGDLS and CDR2 is YYNGEE. The germline V and J ends were trimmed by 2 bases and 2 bases, with 17 bases remaining between them.

The table lists this clone with a few counts. The chain uses TRBV10-2 and TRBJ1-6; D remains ambiguous. The CDR3 sequence is 12 residues long. Between the trimmed V and J ends, which lost 7 bases and 10 bases, there was a span of 11 bases. The germline gives CDR1 WSHSY, CDR2 SAAADI. The CDR3 loop reads CASKGERSPLHF. The CDR3 DNA is TGCGCCAGCAAAGGAGAGAGATCACCCCTCCACTTT.

The rearrangement joins TRBV1 to TRBJ2-7; the D call TRBD2 from the table was never checked on the DNA. TRBV1 is reported as a pseudogene. There are 18 residues in the CDR3. The CDR3 here is CTSSQDRLAGGFAYEQYF. DNA of the CDR3: TGCACCAGCAGCCAAGATCGGCTAGCGGGGGGATTCGCCTACGAGCAGTACTTC.

The rearrangement links TRBV19 to TRBJ1-1, with D perhaps TRBD1 (6 bases). Germline CDR1 and CDR2: LNHDA and SQIVND (reference sequence). CDR3 length: 14 residues. V was trimmed by 3 bases and J by 1 base, leaving 9 bases between them. Here the CDR3 reads CASSIGRGNTEAFF. The CDR3, as DNA: TGTGCCAGTAGTATTGGCAGGGGGAACACTGAAGCTTTCTTT.

The CDR3 region has the DNA TGCGCCTGGCGGACCGGCACTGAAGCTTTCTTT. Its translation: CAWRTGTEAFF. The chain joins TRBV10-2 to TRBJ1-1, with D uncertain. Germline CDR1 reads WSHSY; CDR2 reads SAAADI. CDR3 length: 11 amino acids. Deletions cut 11 bases from V and 4 bases from J, with 11 bases between.

The chain links TRBV7-6 to TRBJ2-1, with D tentatively TRBD2 (5 bases). The V end lost 0 bases, the J end lost 9 bases, and 9 bases lay between the germline ends. The CDR3 consists of 13 residues. Germline-derived CDR1 and CDR2 are SGHVS and FNYEAQ. For the CDR3, the DNA is TGTGCCAGCAGCTTAGCCGAGGACTCTGAGCAGTTCTTC. Translation gives CASSLAEDSEQFF.

The V gene is TRBV11-2, the J gene TRBJ2-7; the D gene is possibly TRBD2 (5 bases). V was cut by 4 bases and J by 7 bases, with 11 bases left in between. CDR1 is SGHAT and CDR2 is FQNNGV in the germline V gene. CDR3 length: 12 amino acids. The CDR3 protein is CASSSGTGEQYF. Here the CDR3 DNA reads TGTGCCAGCAGCTCGGGTACGGGGGAGCAGTACTTC.

Worth noting for this clone: The germline gene is not matched at one end of the junction; a read error may be the cause. This chain joins TRBV2 and TRBJ1-1, with D possibly matching TRBD1 (5 bases). Per the germline V gene, CDR1 is SNHLY and CDR2 is FYNNEI. The length of the CDR3 is 13 residues. As DNA, the CDR3 is TGTGCCAGCACTGAAAGGGAGGGGACTGAAGCTTTCTTT. This encodes CASTEREGTEAFF.

The CDR3 DNA reads as TGTGCCAGTTCACTAGCGGGGGGGAGGGAGCAGTTCTTC. Translating it yields CASSLAGGREQFF. The gene calls are TRBV19 and TRBJ2-1, with 13 bases aligning to TRBD2. Germline V gene sequence: CDR1 LNHDA, CDR2 SQIVND (reference sequence). After removal of 8 bases from V and 10 bases from J, the junction contained 5 bases not matched to a gene. The CDR3 totals 13 residues. Variable domain in full (rest from reference TRBV19 and TRBJ2-1): DGGITQSPKYLFRKEGQNVTLSCEQNLNHDAMYWYRQDPGQGLRLIYYSQIVNDFQKGDIAEGYSVSREKKESFPLTVTSAQKNPTAFYLCASSLAGGREQFFGPGTRLTVL.

This clone is a singleton in its sample. V usage is TRBV9 and J usage is TRBJ2-7, with 10 bases matching TRBD1. The CDR3 consists of 14 residues. The germline gives CDR1 SGDLS, CDR2 YYNGEE. Trimming removed 3 bases from V and 5 bases from J; junction bases left unmatched: 5. This chain's CDR3 is CASSAGTGVDEQYF. The CDR3 DNA sequence: TGTGCCAGCAGCGCCGGGACAGGGGTGGACGAGCAGTACTTC.

For the CDR3, the DNA is TGCGCCAGCAGCCACAGGACAGGGAGCGAAAAACTGTTTTTT. Amino acid sequence: CASSHRTGSEKLFF. The chain is built from TRBV4-1 and TRBJ1-4, with 8 bases matching TRBD1. The CDR3 sequence is 14 residues long. Germline V CDR1 and CDR2: MGHRA, YSYEKL. The J segment lost 8 bases and the V segment lost 3 bases, leaving 5 bases of the junction unmatched.

The chain carries TRBV30 and TRBJ1-4, with D unclear. Germline loops: CDR1 GTSNPN, CDR2 SVGIG (reference sequence). The CDR3 has 14 residues. The V gene lost 5 bases and the J gene lost 3 bases, with 13 bases spanning the gap. In nucleotides, the CDR3 is TGTGCCTGGCGCCGGACTGGGGCTAATGAAAAACTGTTTTTT. The encoded protein is CAWRRTGANEKLFF.